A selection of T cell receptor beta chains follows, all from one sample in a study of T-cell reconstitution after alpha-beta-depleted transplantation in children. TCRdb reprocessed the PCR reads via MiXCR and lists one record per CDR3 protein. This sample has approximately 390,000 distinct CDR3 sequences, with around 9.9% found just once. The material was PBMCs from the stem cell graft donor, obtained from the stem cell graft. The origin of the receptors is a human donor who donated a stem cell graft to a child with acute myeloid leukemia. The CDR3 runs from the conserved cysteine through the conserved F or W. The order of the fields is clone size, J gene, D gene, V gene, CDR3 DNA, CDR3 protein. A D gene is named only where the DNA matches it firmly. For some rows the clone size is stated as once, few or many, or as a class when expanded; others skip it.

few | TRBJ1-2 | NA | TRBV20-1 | TGCAGTGCTAGTGGAGGACATGGCTACACCTTC | CSASGGHGYTF
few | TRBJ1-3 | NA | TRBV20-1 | TGCAGTGCTTCAAGACCGACGTCTGGAAACACCATATATTTT | CSASRPTSGNTIYF
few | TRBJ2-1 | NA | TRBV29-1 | TGCAGCGACAGAAACTACAATGAGCAGTTCTTC | CSDRNYNEQFF
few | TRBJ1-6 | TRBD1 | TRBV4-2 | TGTGCCAGCAGCCAAGACAGGGGGAAAACACCCCTCCACTTT | CASSQDRGKTPLHF
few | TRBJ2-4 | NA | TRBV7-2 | TGTGCCAGCAGCTTGAGGGGCTACAAACAGGGAAACATTCAGTACTTC | CASSLRGYKQGNIQYF
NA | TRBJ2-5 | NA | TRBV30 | TGTGCCTGGAGTCCAACTAGCTCTCAAGAGACCCAGTACTTC | CAWSPTSSQETQYF
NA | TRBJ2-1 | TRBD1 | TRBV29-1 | TGCAGCGTCTGGCAGGGGGCGTCATATGAGCAGTTCTTC | CSVWQGASYEQFF
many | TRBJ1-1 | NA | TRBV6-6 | TGTGCCAGCAGTTACACTGAAGCTTTCTTT | CASSYTEAFF
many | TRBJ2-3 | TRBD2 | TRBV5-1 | TGCGCCAGCAGTTCCCGAACTAGCGGGGGCACCACAGATACGCAGTATTTT | CASSSRTSGGTTDTQYF
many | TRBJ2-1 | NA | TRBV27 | TGTGCCAGCAGTAACAATGAGCAGTTCTTC | CASSNNEQFF
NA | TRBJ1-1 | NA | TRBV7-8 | TGTGCCAGCAGCTTACACGGGACCGGCACTGAAGCTTTCTTT | CASSLHGTGTEAFF
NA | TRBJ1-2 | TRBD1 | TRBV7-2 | TGTGCCAGCAGCCAGCCCCTTGTCGGGACAGCTATGGCCTTC | CASSQPLVGTAMAF
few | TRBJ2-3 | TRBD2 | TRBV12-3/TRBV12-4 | TGTGCCAGCAGTTTAAACCTAGCGGGACGCACAGATACGCAGTATTTT | CASSLNLAGRTDTQYF
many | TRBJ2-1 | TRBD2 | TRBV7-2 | TGTGCCAGCAGCCCAACTAGCGGGGGGGCCGGTGAGCAGTTCTTC | CASSPTSGGAGEQFF
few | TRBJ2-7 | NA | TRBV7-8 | TGTGCCAGCACCTTGGCCAGGGGTTACGAGCAGTACTTC | CASTLARGYEQYF
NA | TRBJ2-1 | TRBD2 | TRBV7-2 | TGTGCCAGCAGCCTGCTCGTACTAGCGGGATATGAGCAGTTCTTC | CASSLLVLAGYEQFF
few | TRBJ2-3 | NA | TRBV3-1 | TGTGCCAGCAGCCAAACTATGGATACGCAGTATTTT | CASSQTMDTQYF
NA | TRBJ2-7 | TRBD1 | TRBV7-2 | TGTGCCAGCAGCTTAGTCCAGGGGGAAAATTACGAGCAGTACTTC | CASSLVQGENYEQYF
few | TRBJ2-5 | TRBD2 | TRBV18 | TGTGCCAGCTCACCAACCCCTAGCGGGAGTCGGGAGACCCAGTACTTC | CASSPTPSGSRETQYF
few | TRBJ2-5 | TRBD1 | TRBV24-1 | TGTGCCACCAGTGACCCCCGGACAGGGCTCCAAGAGACCCAGTACTTC | CATSDPRTGLQETQYF
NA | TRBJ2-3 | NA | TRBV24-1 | TGTGCCACCAGTGATACCCGGACCGGCACAGATACGCAGTATTTT | CATSDTRTGTDTQYF
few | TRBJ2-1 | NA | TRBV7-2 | TGTGCCAGCAGCACCACCTATGAGCAGTTCTTC | CASSTTYEQFF
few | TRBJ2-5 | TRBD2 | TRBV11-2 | TGTGCCAGCAGCCTCGGGACTAGCGGAACCCTATTCGAAGAGACCCAGTACTTC | CASSLGTSGTLFEETQYF
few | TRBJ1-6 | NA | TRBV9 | TGTGCCAGCAGCGTAGATGCCTCCTATAATTCACCCCTCCACTTT | CASSVDASYNSPLHF
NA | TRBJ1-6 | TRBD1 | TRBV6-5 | TGTGCCAGCAGTTGGGAGGGGGCCGACAGGTCACCCCTCCACTTT | CASSWEGADRSPLHF
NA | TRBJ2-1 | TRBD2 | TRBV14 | TGTGCCAGCAGCCAAGCCGGGAGGGATGAGCAGTTCTTC | CASSQAGRDEQFF
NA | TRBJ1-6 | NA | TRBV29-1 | TGCAGCGTTTGGACGACAGGTTCACCCCTCCACTTT | CSVWTTGSPLHF
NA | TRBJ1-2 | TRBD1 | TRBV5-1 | TGCGCCAGCAGCGCAGGGACAGGGAAAGAGCGGAACTATGGCTACACCTTC | CASSAGTGKERNYGYTF
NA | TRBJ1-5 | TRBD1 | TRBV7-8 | TGTGCCAGCAGCTTAGCAGACGGACAGGGGGCAAGGAGCAATCAGCCCCAGCATTTT | CASSLADGQGARSNQPQHF
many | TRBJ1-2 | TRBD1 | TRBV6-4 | TGTGCCAGCAGTCCCGGGACAGGGGGTTTCTATGGCTACACCTTC | CASSPGTGGFYGYTF
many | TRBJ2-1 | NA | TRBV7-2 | TGTGCCAGCAGCTTAGTCGGAGGATGGGGCAATGAGCAGTTCTTC | CASSLVGGWGNEQFF